Sequencing of this T cell receptor (beta chain) was carried out in a study of cytomegalovirus exposure and HLA in healthy donors. Use of 60 Vbeta and 13 Jbeta primers characterized the PCR. The protocol was immunoSEQ multiplex PCR, while the TCRdb copy is restricted to in-frame clones and leaves out a portion. In the table there are around 200,000 clones, roughly 85% of which are singletons. A remark on this clone: Its antigen is currently unknown.

The germline CDR1 and CDR2 sequences are MNHEY and SVGAGI. V lost 4 bases to trimming and J lost 5 bases, with 14 bases between them. CDR3 length: 14 residues. General observations from the study: HLA allele associations emerged for fewer than 20,000 TCR beta sequences in a later analysis, at 0.05 false discovery rate. Earlier analysis looked at TCR beta V segments, and most were productive about 90% or about 30% of the time. Among the most significant clusters, several appeared linked to common viral pathogens in a later analysis.

The sample taken for sequencing was PBMCs. The sequence was obtained from a woman aged 45-65 years in good health and CMV-seronegative. The chain carries TRBV6-5 and TRBJ1-1, with D maybe TRBD1 (5 bases). The CDR3 DNA sequence: TGTGCCAGCAGTTCCCTTGCAGGGCGGACTGAAGCTTTCTTT. Residues: CASSSLAGRTEAFF.